This T cell receptor (beta chain) originates from a study of OX40 agonist ivuxolimab in advanced cancers. Study overall: Patients received the agonistic anti-OX40 (CD134) antibody ivuxolimab. The mean age was around 56 years, ranging from roughly 23 to 90, with roughly four fifths of participants male.

This table comes from immunoSEQ multiplex PCR, and its TCRdb copy is limited to in-frame clones, with some not included. The sample comprises tens of thousands of clones, roughly 90% of which are singletons, and roughly 0.54% rests with the top ten. This receptor was obtained from an adult with an advanced solid tumor such as melanoma, head and neck, liver or kidney cancer. The sample in question was CD4+ or CD8+ T cells sorted from blood, obtained in a trial of the OX40 agonist ivuxolimab.

In nucleotides, the CDR3 is TGTGCCTGGAGTGCAGGGCGCGACGAGCAGTACTTC. It codes for CAWSAGRDEQYF. The rearrangement links TRBV30 to TRBJ2-7; D is possibly TRBD1 (5 bases). V was shortened by 1 base and J by 5 bases, with 9 bases between the two germline ends. Per germline, CDR1 GTSNPN and CDR2 SVGIG (reference sequence). The CDR3 contains 12 residues.